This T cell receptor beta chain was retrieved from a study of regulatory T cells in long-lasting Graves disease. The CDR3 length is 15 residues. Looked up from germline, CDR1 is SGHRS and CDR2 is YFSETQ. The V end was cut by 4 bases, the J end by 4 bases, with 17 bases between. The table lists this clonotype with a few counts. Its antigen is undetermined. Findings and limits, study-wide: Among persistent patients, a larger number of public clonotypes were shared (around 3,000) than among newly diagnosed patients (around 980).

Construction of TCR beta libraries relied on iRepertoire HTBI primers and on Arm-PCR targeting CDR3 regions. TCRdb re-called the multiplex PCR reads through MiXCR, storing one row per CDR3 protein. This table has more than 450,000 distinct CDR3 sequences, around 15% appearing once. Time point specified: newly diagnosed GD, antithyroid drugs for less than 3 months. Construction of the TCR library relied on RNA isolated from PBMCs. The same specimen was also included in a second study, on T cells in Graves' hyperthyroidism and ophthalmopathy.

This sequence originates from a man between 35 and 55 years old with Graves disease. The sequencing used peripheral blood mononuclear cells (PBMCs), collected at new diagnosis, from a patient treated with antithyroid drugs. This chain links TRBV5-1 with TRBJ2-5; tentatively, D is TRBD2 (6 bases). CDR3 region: CASSRRGRSGETQYF. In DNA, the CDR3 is TGCGCCAGCAGCCGGCGAGGGAGGTCGGGAGAGACCCAGTACTTC.